This T cell receptor beta chain was retrieved from a study of control samples from healthy donors and cancer patients. This CDR3 contains 15 residues. The V segment lost 0 bases and the J segment 2 bases; nucleotides outside the gene matches: 4. Germline V lookup: CDR1 SNHLY, CDR2 FYNNEI. The assay was immunoSEQ multiplex PCR, and TCRdb's table has in-frame clones only and misses some. The sample shows tens of thousands of clones, 92% of them seen only once. Sequencing used PBMCs. This sequence originates from a man aged 40-50 years with colorectal cancer. The genes are TRBV2 and TRBJ2-7; 7 bases match TRBD1. The CDR3 sequence is CASSEAQGVPYEQYF. As DNA, the CDR3 is TGTGCCAGCAGTGAAGCCCAGGGGGTTCCCTACGAGCAGTACTTC.